This is a list of T cell receptor beta chains from one sample in a study of shared clonotypes between healthy human individuals. Here immunoSEQ multiplex PCR was the method, and the copy in TCRdb shows in-frame clones only, minus some. This sample has about 610,000 clones, with 97% found just once. Sequences were obtained from naive CD4+ T cells sorted from blood. These receptors all stem from a woman in her 30s in good health. Both conserved end residues are trimmed from each CDR3. The order of the fields is V gene, J gene, clone size, CDR3 protein. Size is stated for part of the rows, as once, few or many counts, or as a class when the clone is expanded.

V: TRBV4-2; J: TRBJ1-2; size: once; CDR3: ASSLMALTGGYT
V: TRBV11-2; J: TRBJ2-7; size: NA; CDR3: ASSLVAPGGTYEQY
V: TRBV2; J: TRBJ1-1; size: NA; CDR3: ASSDLPKRPMNTEAF
V: TRBV7-9; J: TRBJ2-3; size: NA; CDR3: ASSLPDYLELDTQY
V: TRBV27; J: TRBJ2-5; size: NA; CDR3: ASSAPWENQETQY
V: TRBV5-1; J: TRBJ1-1; size: NA; CDR3: ASSMDRGMNTEAF
V: TRBV19; J: TRBJ2-1; size: once; CDR3: ASSIARDGEQF
V: TRBV9; J: TRBJ2-3; size: NA; CDR3: ASSGPLGVTDTQY
V: TRBV6-5; J: TRBJ2-5; size: NA; CDR3: ASSYSGMGTQY
V: TRBV6-5; J: TRBJ2-1; size: once; CDR3: ASSSWARQF
V: TRBV7-7; J: NA; size: once; CDR3: ASSLRTEFSHEQY
V: TRBV19; J: TRBJ2-1; size: NA; CDR3: ASRLSGNDEQF
V: TRBV5-1; J: TRBJ1-1; size: NA; CDR3: ASSLGTGHTEAF
V: TRBV28; J: TRBJ2-7; size: NA; CDR3: ASQRIPTYEQY
V: TRBV18; J: TRBJ1-1; size: once; CDR3: ASSPLSQGVTTEAF
V: TRBV27; J: TRBJ2-7; size: once; CDR3: ASSQLRDRPYEQY
V: TRBV5-5; J: TRBJ1-1; size: NA; CDR3: ASSITDTEAF
V: TRBV19; J: TRBJ1-5; size: NA; CDR3: ASKDRGRLGGQPQH
V: TRBV28; J: TRBJ2-5; size: NA; CDR3: ASSFGSYQETQY
V: TRBV19; J: TRBJ2-1; size: NA; CDR3: ASSPRVYNEQF
V: TRBV5-1; J: TRBJ2-4; size: NA; CDR3: ASSLVPGVAKNIQY
V: TRBV28; J: TRBJ1-2; size: NA; CDR3: ASSNRGYGYT
V: TRBV5-1; J: TRBJ1-2; size: NA; CDR3: ASSLEQGVNYGYT
V: TRBV7-6; J: TRBJ2-5; size: NA; CDR3: ASSLEGTEQETQY
V: TRBV5-8; J: TRBJ2-1; size: NA; CDR3: ASSLISGSYTAYNEQF
V: TRBV27; J: TRBJ2-7; size: NA; CDR3: ASRGDLLPRYEQY
V: TRBV9; J: TRBJ2-5; size: NA; CDR3: ASSVPQGGETQY
V: TRBV5-1; J: TRBJ1-4; size: NA; CDR3: ASSIAGGREKLF
V: TRBV19; J: TRBJ1-2; size: NA; CDR3: AATGARHYGYT
V: TRBV4-1; J: TRBJ2-7; size: NA; CDR3: ASSQASPLRQVNPYEQY
V: TRBV6-1; J: TRBJ2-5; size: NA; CDR3: ASTERLRKTQY
V: TRBV4-1; J: TRBJ2-1; size: NA; CDR3: ASSQESAGASYNEQF
V: TRBV2; J: TRBJ1-1; size: NA; CDR3: ASRRWRGEGNTEAF
V: TRBV7-9; J: TRBJ2-7; size: NA; CDR3: ASSPSHEQY
V: TRBV7-2; J: NA; size: NA; CDR3: ASSYQAGTGVEQY
V: TRBV29-1; J: TRBJ1-1; size: NA; CDR3: SGTQGAPEAF
V: TRBV11-1; J: TRBJ2-1; size: NA; CDR3: ASSQMKGEQF
V: TRBV7-9; J: TRBJ2-3; size: NA; CDR3: ASSSRGEPDTQY
V: TRBV6-5; J: TRBJ1-1; size: NA; CDR3: ASSYSGGGTEAF
V: TRBV5-1; J: TRBJ2-5; size: NA; CDR3: ASSLDMTSGGTIH
V: TRBV28; J: TRBJ2-7; size: NA; CDR3: ASSPQGAYSYEQY
V: TRBV6-1; J: TRBJ1-5; size: NA; CDR3: ASSEGLGQSNQPQH